These T cell receptor beta chains were read from a single sample in a study of CD8 T cells in Susac syndrome. In TCRdb, the immunoSEQ multiplex PCR reads were re-called with MiXCR into one record per CDR3 protein. This table has more than 85,000 distinct CDR3 sequences, roughly 94% appearing once. The sequenced material came from CD4+ T cells from PBMCs. These receptors were collected from a human donor with Susac syndrome. Both conserved end residues are part of each CDR3. A D gene is named only where the DNA matches it firmly. Where a row states a size, it is once, few, many or the class of an expanded clone; other rows omit it.

TRBV20-1	TRBJ2-7	-	-	CSASYSPSEQYF	TGCAGTGCTAGTTATTCCCCCTCCGAGCAGTACTTC
TRBV4-3	TRBJ2-5	-	-	CASSQVFPQETQYF	TGCGCCAGCAGCCAAGTATTCCCACAAGAGACCCAGTACTTC
TRBV5-4	TRBJ1-1	-	TRBD1	CASSLMTGRNTEAFF	TGTGCCAGCAGCCTAATGACAGGGAGGAACACTGAAGCTTTCTTT
TRBV9	TRBJ2-5	-	TRBD2	CASSISGGQETQYF	TGTGCCAGCAGCATTAGCGGGGGGCAAGAGACCCAGTACTTC
TRBV7-8	TRBJ1-1	-	-	CASSLAQRATEAFF	TGTGCCAGCAGCTTAGCGCAAAGGGCCACTGAAGCTTTCTTT
TRBV14	TRBJ1-5	-	TRBD1	CASSGRDRAQVHF	TGTGCCAGCAGCGGAAGAGACAGGGCCCAAGTACATTTT
TRBV3-1	TRBJ1-5	-	-	CASSQDVIQPQHF	TGTGCCAGCAGCCAAGACGTTATACAGCCCCAGCATTTT
TRBV27	TRBJ2-6	-	-	CASRVLNSGANVLTF	TGTGCCAGCAGGGTCCTTAACTCTGGGGCCAACGTCCTGACTTTC
TRBV29-1	TRBJ1-3	once	-	CSVAYSAGAGGNTIYF	TGCAGCGTTGCATACTCGGCAGGGGCTGGGGGAAACACCATATATTTT
TRBV30	TRBJ2-1	-	-	CAWSDSYNEQFF	TGTGCCTGGAGTGATTCCTACAATGAGCAGTTCTTC
TRBV6-5	TRBJ1-3	-	-	CASSLGTGSGNTIYF	TGTGCCAGCAGTCTCGGGACCGGCTCTGGAAACACCATATATTTT
TRBV5-1	TRBJ2-5	-	-	CASSTDRDKFQETQYF	TGCGCCAGCAGTACGGACCGGGACAAATTCCAAGAGACCCAGTACTTC
TRBV4-1	TRBJ2-1	-	-	CASSQEGNEQFF	TGCGCCAGCAGCCAAGAAGGCAATGAGCAGTTCTTC
TRBV14	TRBJ1-6	-	-	CASSQDQGSYNSPLHF	TGTGCCAGCAGCCAAGACCAGGGATCCTATAATTCACCCCTCCACTTT
TRBV27	TRBJ2-1	-	-	CASKGWRRTGNEQFF	TGTGCCAGCAAGGGCTGGCGGCGGACCGGCAATGAGCAGTTCTTC
TRBV20-1	TRBJ1-5	-	-	CSASSAGQPQHF	TGCAGTGCTAGCTCGGCGGGTCAGCCCCAGCATTTT
TRBV7-2	TRBJ2-1	-	TRBD1	CASSSYRGGYEQFF	TGTGCCAGCAGCTCGTACAGGGGCGGGTATGAGCAGTTCTTC
TRBV18	TRBJ2-3	-	-	CASSRDVTDTQYF	TGTGCCAGCTCACGAGATGTCACAGATACGCAGTATTTT
TRBV3-1	TRBJ1-1	-	-	CASSPEMNTEAFF	TGTGCCAGCAGTCCTGAGATGAACACTGAAGCTTTCTTT
TRBV9	TRBJ2-5	-	-	CASSVARRGETQYF	TGTGCCAGCAGCGTAGCCCGAAGGGGAGAGACCCAGTACTTC
TRBV29-1	TRBJ2-2	-	-	CSVEADNTGELFF	TGCAGCGTTGAGGCGGATAACACCGGGGAGCTGTTTTTT
TRBV7-6	TRBJ2-5	-	-	CASSSRPLGTETQYF	TGTGCCAGCAGCTCCCGACCACTAGGGACGGAGACCCAGTACTTC
TRBV7-2	TRBJ2-7	-	-	CASSLASDREQYF	TGTGCCAGCAGCTTAGCTAGCGACCGCGAGCAGTACTTC
TRBV6-1	TRBJ2-3	-	TRBD2	CASSPNWGSGGATDTQYF	TGTGCCAGCAGTCCCAATTGGGGTAGCGGGGGGGCCACAGATACGCAGTATTTT
TRBV5-1	TRBJ2-2	-	TRBD1	CASSLEGTASTRELFF	TGCGCCAGCAGCTTGGAGGGGACAGCATCAACCCGGGAGCTGTTTTTT
TRBV11-2	TRBJ2-7	-	-	CASSLVGAYEQYF	TGTGCCAGCAGCTTAGTAGGGGCGTACGAGCAGTACTTC
TRBV7-9	TRBJ2-2	-	TRBD1	CASRPGTGQTGELFF	TGTGCCAGCAGGCCCGGGACAGGGCAAACCGGGGAGCTGTTTTTT
TRBV30	TRBJ2-7	-	-	CAWSGMGFREQYF	TGTGCCTGGAGTGGAATGGGTTTCCGCGAGCAGTACTTC
TRBV20-1	TRBJ1-5	-	-	CSARAGEGEQPQHF	TGCAGTGCTAGAGCTGGGGAGGGTGAACAGCCCCAGCATTTT
TRBV19	TRBJ1-2	once	-	CASSIRGRIEERYTF	TGTGCCAGTAGTATAAGGGGGAGGATTGAGGAACGCTACACCTTC
TRBV20-1	TRBJ2-7	-	TRBD1	CSAIPGQDAYEQYF	TGCAGTGCTATCCCGGGACAGGACGCCTACGAGCAGTACTTC
TRBV12-3/TRBV12-4	TRBJ1-4	-	TRBD1	CASSHDRENEKLFF	TGTGCCAGCAGTCACGACAGGGAGAATGAAAAACTGTTTTTT
TRBV7-9	TRBJ1-2	-	-	CASSLGSSLNYGYTF	TGTGCCAGCAGCTTAGGATCGTCTCTTAACTATGGCTACACCTTC
TRBV6-6	TRBJ1-1	-	TRBD1	CASSNDRVNTEAFF	TGTGCCAGCAGTAACGACAGGGTGAACACTGAAGCTTTCTTT
TRBV29-1	TRBJ2-7	-	TRBD1	CSVRLGTGASYEQYF	TGCAGCGTTCGTTTGGGGACAGGGGCCTCCTACGAGCAGTACTTC
TRBV12-3/TRBV12-4	TRBJ1-5	once	-	CASTLQGGGQPQHF	TGTGCCAGCACCCTTCAGGGAGGAGGGCAGCCCCAGCATTTT
TRBV7-9	TRBJ1-6	-	TRBD1	CASRQGFSPLHF	TGTGCCAGTAGACAGGGGTTTTCACCCCTCCACTTT
TRBV20-1	TRBJ2-1	once	-	CSARDPSQLGSKQFF	TGCAGTGCTAGAGATCCCTCACAACTCGGGTCGAAGCAGTTCTTC
TRBV4-2	TRBJ1-1	-	TRBD1	CASSQDPGQGHTEAFF	TGTGCCAGCAGCCAAGATCCGGGACAGGGGCACACTGAAGCTTTCTTT
TRBV7-3	TRBJ2-7	-	TRBD1	CASSAPRDRLYEQYF	TGTGCCAGCAGCGCTCCCCGGGACAGGCTCTACGAGCAGTACTTC